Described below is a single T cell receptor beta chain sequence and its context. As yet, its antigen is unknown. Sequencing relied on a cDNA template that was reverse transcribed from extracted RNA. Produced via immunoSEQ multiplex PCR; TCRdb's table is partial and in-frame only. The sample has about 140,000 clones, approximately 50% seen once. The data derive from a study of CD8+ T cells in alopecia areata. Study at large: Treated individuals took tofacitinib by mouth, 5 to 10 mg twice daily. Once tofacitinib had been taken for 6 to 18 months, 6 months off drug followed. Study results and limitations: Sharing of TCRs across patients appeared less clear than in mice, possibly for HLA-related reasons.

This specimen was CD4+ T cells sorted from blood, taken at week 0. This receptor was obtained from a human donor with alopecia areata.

Here the CDR3 reads CASSSTARTSGLYNEQFF. The CDR3 DNA follows: TGTGCCAGCAGCTCCACGGCTCGTACTAGCGGGTTGTACAATGAGCAGTTCTTC. The genes are TRBV7-2 and TRBJ2-1, with 9 bases fitting TRBD2. CDR1 is SGHTA and CDR2 is FQGNSA in the germline V gene. Trimming took 4 bases from V and 4 from J; bases not matched to a gene: 14. CDR3 length equals 18 residues.